This TCR beta chain was identified during a study of technical replicates of blood from several donors. J gave up 6 bases and V 2 bases, and 14 bases lay outside the gene matches. The CDR3 spans 17 residues. Germline V lookup: CDR1 LNHNV, CDR2 YYDKDF (reference sequence). TCRdb's copy holds only in-frame clones and misses some; the assay was immunoSEQ multiplex PCR. This sample has 55,000 to 60,000 clones, with roughly 95% found just once. Sample share makes this clone medium-sized (0.01 to 0.1%). The TCR sequence derives from a human donor in good health. Some clones in this sample may be carry-over from other donors' samples. The sequenced sample was PBMCs. The chain uses TRBV15 and TRBJ2-7; TRBD2 matches at 9 bases. The CDR3 spells CATSRRVGREGPAEQYF. CDR3 nucleotide sequence: TGTGCCACCAGCAGAAGAGTTGGGCGGGAGGGCCCCGCCGAGCAGTACTTC.